Included here is one T cell receptor (beta chain) sequence, with context. The table lists this clonotype with many counts. Its antigen target is currently unknown. No qualities accompany the bases; no much larger clone lies one base away. These data originate in a study of spatial heterogeneity in lung cancer (dated by TCRdb to between 2017 and 2020). For the study in its entirety: The donors were more than 65 patients from the lung TRACERx cohort who had early-stage, untreated non-small cell lung cancer. Follow-up PBMC samples were sequenced whenever the samples were available, and the median time to follow-up was approximately 24 months after resection. More beta-chain than alpha-chain transcripts were consistently detected, likely reflecting higher beta-chain transcript abundance. In the raw uncorrected reads, each unique combination of TCR and UMI appeared more than ten times on average. TCR alpha and beta repertoires were quantitatively compared across multiple tumor regions, matched nontumor lung and blood in non-small cell lung cancer. Nonsynonymous mutation counts, determined by whole-exome sequencing of tumor tissue, were related to features of the TCR repertoire. Both alpha and beta chains were TCR-sequenced in fewer than 250 tumor regions, 64 matched nontumor lung samples and 56 PBMC samples obtained at surgery. The research as a whole found: Ubiquitous expanded tumor TCRs were detected in blood more often at tumor resection than at routine follow-up. Additional single-cell paired TCR alpha and beta sequencing was considered necessary to confirm, at a functional level, the hypothesis that regional TCRs recognize regional mutations. Comparisons of baseline and follow-up blood repertoires included only around 14 patients.

The time point label of this sample denotes: blood at routine non-recurrence follow-up after resection. TCR sequencing used whole RNA extracted from tumor and nontumor lung tissue, or from cryopreserved PBMC samples, without cell sorting. Patients were selected for TCR sequencing only if sufficient RNA was available from at least two tumor regions. CDR1 SGHRS and CDR2 YFSETQ are derived from the germline V gene. The CDR3 sequence holds 14 residues, the cysteine and phenylalanine included. Only the CDR3 region is kept as DNA, spanning 42 bases read in frame from base 1. The trim is 3 bases for V and 1 base for J, with a gap of 9 bases between the germline ends. Receptor libraries were prepared by 5' RACE. Sequencing relied on a NextSeq 500. The TCR library protocol attached a unique molecular identifier to each TCR cDNA molecule to allow correction of PCR and sequencing errors. The published analysis was carried out like this. Decombinator tools were used for TCR identification, UMI-based error correction and CDR3 extraction. TCRs above a frequency of 2 per 1,000, corresponding to the top 1% of the tumor frequency distribution, were defined as expanded. Renyi diversity was calculated using the R vegan package after each repertoire was subsampled 100 times to 5,000 TCRs. CDR3 similarity networks were constructed using string-kernel similarity of amino acid triplets, with links drawn between CDR3s whose pairwise similarity was above 0.82. TCRdb trimmed the raw reads at Q25, called clones with MiXCR and kept productive beta chains. Rows matching on CDR3 protein sequence are summarized as one entry with the most common DNA and genes. The V and J calls shown here were made by TCRdb, not taken from the authors' results. Here the sample has 51,000 or so distinct CDR3 sequences; around 7% occur a single time. Of the sample, roughly 37% falls within the top ten clones.

The sequencing used PBMCs, collected at follow-up. This receptor chain uses TRBV5-1 and TRBJ2-3; 6 matching bases give a weak D call of TRBD2. The source of this sequence is a female donor with early-stage non-small cell lung cancer. The sequenced DNA: TGCGCCAGCAGCTACCAGCGGGGCACAGATACGCAGTATTTT. This encodes CASSYQRGTDTQYF.